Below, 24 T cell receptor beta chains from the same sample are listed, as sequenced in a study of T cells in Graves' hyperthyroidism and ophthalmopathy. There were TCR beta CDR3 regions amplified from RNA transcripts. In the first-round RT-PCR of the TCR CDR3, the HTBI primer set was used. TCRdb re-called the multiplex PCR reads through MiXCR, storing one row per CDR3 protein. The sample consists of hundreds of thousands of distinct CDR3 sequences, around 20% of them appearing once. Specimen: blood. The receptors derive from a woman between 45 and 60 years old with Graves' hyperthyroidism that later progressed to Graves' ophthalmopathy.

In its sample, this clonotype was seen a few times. The CDR3 loop is CSARDRSGGGSYEQYF. As DNA, the CDR3 is TGCAGTGCTAGAGATCGTTCGGGAGGGGGCTCCTACGAGCAGTACTTC. V usage is TRBV20-1 and J usage is TRBJ2-7, with 8 bases matching TRBD2. V lost 0 bases and J lost 0; bases outside the gene matches: 7. The CDR3 extends over 16 amino acids. From germline, CDR1 is DFQATT and CDR2 SNEGSKA (reference sequence).

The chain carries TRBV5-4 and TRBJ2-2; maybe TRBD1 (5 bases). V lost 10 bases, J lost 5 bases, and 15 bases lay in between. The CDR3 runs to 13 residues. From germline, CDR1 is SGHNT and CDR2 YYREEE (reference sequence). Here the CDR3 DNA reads TGTGCCGTCCCGGAACAGGTTACCGGGGAGCTGTTTTTT. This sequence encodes CAVPEQVTGELFF.

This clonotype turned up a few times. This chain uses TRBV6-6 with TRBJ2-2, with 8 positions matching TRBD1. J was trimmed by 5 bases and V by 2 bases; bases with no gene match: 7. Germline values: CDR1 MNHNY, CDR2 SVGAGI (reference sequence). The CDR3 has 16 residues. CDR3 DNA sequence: TGTGCCAGCAGTTACCCCCGGACAGGGAAAACCGGGGAGCTGTTTTTT. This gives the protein CASSYPRTGKTGELFF.

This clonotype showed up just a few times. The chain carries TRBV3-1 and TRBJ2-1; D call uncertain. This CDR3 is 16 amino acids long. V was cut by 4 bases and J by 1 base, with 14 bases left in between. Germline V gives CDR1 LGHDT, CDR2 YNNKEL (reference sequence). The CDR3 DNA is TGTGCCAGCAGCCCCACCGAGCGCATATCCTACAATGAGCAGTTCTTC. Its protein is CASSPTERISYNEQFF.

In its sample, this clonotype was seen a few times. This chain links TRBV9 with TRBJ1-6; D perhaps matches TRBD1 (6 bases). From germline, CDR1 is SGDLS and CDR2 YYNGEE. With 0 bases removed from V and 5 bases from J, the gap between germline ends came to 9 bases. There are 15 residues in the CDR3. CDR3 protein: CASSVAGHDNSPLHF. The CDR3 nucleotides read TGTGCCAGCAGCGTAGCGGGACATGATAATTCACCCCTCCACTTT.

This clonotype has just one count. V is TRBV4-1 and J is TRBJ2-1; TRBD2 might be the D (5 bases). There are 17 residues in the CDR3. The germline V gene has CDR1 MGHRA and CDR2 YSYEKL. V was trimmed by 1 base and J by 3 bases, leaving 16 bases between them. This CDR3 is CASSQGARTGYYNEQFF. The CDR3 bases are TGCGCCAGCAGCCAAGGGGCTCGGACGGGGTACTACAATGAGCAGTTCTTC.

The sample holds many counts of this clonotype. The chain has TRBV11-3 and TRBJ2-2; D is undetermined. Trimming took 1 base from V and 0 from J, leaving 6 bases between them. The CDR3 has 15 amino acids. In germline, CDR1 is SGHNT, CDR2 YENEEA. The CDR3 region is CASSLGTTNTGELFF. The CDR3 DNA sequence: TGTGCCAGCAGCTTAGGGACGACGAACACCGGGGAGCTGTTTTTT.

The CDR3 region has the DNA TGTGCCTGGAGTGTATGGGACACTGAAGCTTTCTTT. Translating it yields CAWSVWDTEAFF. The chain recombines TRBV30 with TRBJ1-1, with D unclear. V was trimmed by 0 bases and J by 3 bases, leaving 5 bases between them. CDR3 length: 12 residues. The germline V gene encodes CDR1 GTSNPN and CDR2 SVGIG (reference sequence).

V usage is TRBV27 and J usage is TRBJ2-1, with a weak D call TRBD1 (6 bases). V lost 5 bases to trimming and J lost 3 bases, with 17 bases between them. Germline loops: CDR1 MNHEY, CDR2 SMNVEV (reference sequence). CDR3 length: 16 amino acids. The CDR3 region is CASSQRTPTGYNEQFF. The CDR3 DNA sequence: TGTGCCAGCAGTCAACGAACACCGACAGGCTACAATGAGCAGTTCTTC.

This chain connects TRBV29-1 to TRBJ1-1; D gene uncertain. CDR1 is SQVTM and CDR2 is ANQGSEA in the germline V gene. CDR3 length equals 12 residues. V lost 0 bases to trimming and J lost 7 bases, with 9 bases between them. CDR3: CSVEDLGNEAFF. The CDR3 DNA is TGCAGCGTTGAAGATCTCGGAAATGAAGCTTTCTTT.

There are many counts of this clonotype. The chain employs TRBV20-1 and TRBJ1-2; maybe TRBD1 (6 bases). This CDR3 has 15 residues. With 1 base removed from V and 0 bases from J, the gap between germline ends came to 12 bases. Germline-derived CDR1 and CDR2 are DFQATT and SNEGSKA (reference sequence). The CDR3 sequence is CSARARRTANYGYTF. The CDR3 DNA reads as TGCAGTGCTAGAGCGCGTAGGACAGCTAACTATGGCTACACCTTC.

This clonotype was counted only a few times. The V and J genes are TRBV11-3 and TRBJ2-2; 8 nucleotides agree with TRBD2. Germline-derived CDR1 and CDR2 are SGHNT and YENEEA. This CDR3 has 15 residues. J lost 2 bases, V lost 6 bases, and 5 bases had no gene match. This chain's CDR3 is CASRKRGTNTGELFF. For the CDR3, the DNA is TGTGCCAGCAGGAAGCGGGGGACCAACACCGGGGAGCTGTTTTTT.

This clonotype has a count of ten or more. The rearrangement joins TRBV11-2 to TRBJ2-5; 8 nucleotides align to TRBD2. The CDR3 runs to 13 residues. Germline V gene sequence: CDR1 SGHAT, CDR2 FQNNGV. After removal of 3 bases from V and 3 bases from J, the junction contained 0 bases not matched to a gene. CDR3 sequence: CASSFSGEETQYF. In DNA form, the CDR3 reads TGTGCCAGCAGCTTTAGCGGGGAAGAGACCCAGTACTTC.

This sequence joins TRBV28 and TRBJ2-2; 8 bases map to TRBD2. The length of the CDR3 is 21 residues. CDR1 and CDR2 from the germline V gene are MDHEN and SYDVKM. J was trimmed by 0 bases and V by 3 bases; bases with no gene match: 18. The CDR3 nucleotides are TGTGCCAGCAGTTTCTCCCCCGCCCTAGCGGGCCGCCTCGCGAACACCGGGGAGCTGTTTTTT. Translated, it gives CASSFSPALAGRLANTGELFF.

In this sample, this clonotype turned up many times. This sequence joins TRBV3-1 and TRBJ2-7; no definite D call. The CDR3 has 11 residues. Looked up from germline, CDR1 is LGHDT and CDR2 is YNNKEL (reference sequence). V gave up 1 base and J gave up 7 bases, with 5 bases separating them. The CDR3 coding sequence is TGTGCCAGCAGCCAAGGCTTAGAGCAGTACTTC. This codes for CASSQGLEQYF.

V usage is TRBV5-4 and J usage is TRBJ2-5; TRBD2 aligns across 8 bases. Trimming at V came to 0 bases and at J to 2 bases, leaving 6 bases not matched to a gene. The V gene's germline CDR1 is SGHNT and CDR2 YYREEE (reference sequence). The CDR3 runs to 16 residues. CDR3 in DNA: TGTGCCAGCAGCTTGGTCCGGGGGGGGGTTCAAGAGACCCAGTACTTC. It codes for CASSLVRGGVQETQYF. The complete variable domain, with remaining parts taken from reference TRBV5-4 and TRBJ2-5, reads ETGVTQSPTHLIKTRGQQVTLRCSSQSGHNTVSWYQQALGQGPQFIFQYYREEENGRGNFPPRFSGLQFPNYSSELNVNALELDDSALYLCASSLVRGGVQETQYFGPGTRLLVL.

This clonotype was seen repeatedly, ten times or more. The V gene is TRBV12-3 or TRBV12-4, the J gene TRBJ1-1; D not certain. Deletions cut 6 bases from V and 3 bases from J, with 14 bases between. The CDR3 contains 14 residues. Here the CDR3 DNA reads TGTGCCAGCAGATTCCTAGGCTCGGACACTGAAGCTTTCTTT. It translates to CASRFLGSDTEAFF.

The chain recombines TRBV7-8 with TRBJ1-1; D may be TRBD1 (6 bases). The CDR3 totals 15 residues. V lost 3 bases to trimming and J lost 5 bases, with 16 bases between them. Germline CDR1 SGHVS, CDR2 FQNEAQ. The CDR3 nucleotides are TGTGCCAGCAGCTTGACCCCGACAGGCGGGACTGAAGCTTTCTTT. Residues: CASSLTPTGGTEAFF.

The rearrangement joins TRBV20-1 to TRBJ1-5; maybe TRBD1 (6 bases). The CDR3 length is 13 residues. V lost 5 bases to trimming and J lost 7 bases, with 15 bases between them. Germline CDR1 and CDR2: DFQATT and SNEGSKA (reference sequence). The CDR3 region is CSAPRGGGQPQHF. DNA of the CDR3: TGCAGTGCTCCCCGCGGGGGCGGGCAGCCCCAGCATTTT.

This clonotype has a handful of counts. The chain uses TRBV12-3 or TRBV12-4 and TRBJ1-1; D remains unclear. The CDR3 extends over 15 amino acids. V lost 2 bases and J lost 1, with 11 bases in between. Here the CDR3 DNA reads TGTGCCAGCAGTTTATTCCCATCAGGGAACACTGAAGCTTTCTTT. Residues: CASSLFPSGNTEAFF.

This CDR3 reads CASSFTGRSYNEQFF. The CDR3 nucleotides read TGTGCCAGCAGTTTCACAGGACGCTCCTACAATGAGCAGTTCTTC. The chain joins TRBV12-3 or TRBV12-4 to TRBJ2-1; D is perhaps TRBD1 (5 bases). V was clipped by 3 bases and J by 0 bases, with 9 bases between them. The CDR3 has 15 residues.

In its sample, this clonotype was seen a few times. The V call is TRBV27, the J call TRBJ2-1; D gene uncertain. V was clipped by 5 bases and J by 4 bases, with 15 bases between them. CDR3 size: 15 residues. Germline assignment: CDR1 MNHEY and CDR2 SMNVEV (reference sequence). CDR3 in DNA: TGTGCCAGCAGTAAGGGTCTTCTCTATTACAATGAGCAGTTCTTC. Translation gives CASSKGLLYYNEQFF.

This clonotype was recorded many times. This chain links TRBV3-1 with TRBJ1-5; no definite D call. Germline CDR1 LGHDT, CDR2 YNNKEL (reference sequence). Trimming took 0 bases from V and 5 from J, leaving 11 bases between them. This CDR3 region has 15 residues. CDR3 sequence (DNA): TGTGCCAGCAGCCAAGACAGCCGATATGATCAGCCCCAGCATTTT. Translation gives CASSQDSRYDQPQHF.

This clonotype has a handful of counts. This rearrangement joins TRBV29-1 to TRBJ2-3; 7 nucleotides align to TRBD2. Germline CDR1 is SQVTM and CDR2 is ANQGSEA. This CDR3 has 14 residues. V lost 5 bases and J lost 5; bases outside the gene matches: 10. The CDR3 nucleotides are TGCAGCGTTACGATGTTGGGGGGGAGAGATACGCAGTATTTT. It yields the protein CSVTMLGGRDTQYF.